Below, one T cell receptor (beta chain) is given with its context. Its target antigen remains unknown. It has no much larger one-base neighbor in the sample; base qualities were not kept. The data stem from a study of long-term antiretroviral therapy in people with HIV (dated 2022 in TCRdb). The study in broad terms: The earliest samples were collected approximately a decade before the 2015 WHO recommendation for immediate ART, a period when ART was typically delayed until CD4 counts fell. This retrospective serial study examined whether starting ART and sustained HIV suppression were associated with changes in the composition and diversity of the TRB repertoire in peripheral blood. A total of 192 cryopreserved PBMC samples came from 30 or so adults with confirmed HIV infection and were collected serially over a mean of roughly 6 years (range 1-12). Among the approximately 27 participants with HIV, ten to eleven were female. No cross-contamination during QIAcube processing was shown when test extractions of a monoclonal T-cell line were performed alongside fewer than 40 polyclonal samples.

The V end gives up 5 bases and the J end 7 bases, leaving 8 bases in the junction not matched to a gene. The CDR3 holds 13 amino acids from the cysteine to the phenylalanine. Solely the CDR3 DNA is kept, with 39 bases framed from the first base. Looking up the germline V gene (reference sequence) yields CDR1 GTSNPN and CDR2 SVGIG. Findings and caveats that apply to the study as a whole: Because cell numbers in pre-ART samples were limited, unsorted PBMC were profiled instead of sorted CD4+ and CD8+ T cells. A significant increase in TRB diversity was found to be associated with ART initiation, although TRB diversity was observed to remain significantly below that of transplant donor controls even after long-term ART. Since PBMC availability was limited, sequencing covered only the TCR beta chain, with no alpha chain pairing. Inferences about post-ART repertoire changes were limited because no data were available on ART adherence, viral resistance or therapy changes. At every time point, the repertoire was dominated by expanded TRB clones first identified before ART initiation, although this dominance fluctuated and, in many PLHIV, declined after ART. HIV repertoires had narrower CDR3 length ranges than controls, and the network structure suggested an antigen-experienced repertoire that shifted only slightly toward naive after ART. The samples span the years 2004 to 2017, and the ART regimens used at that time may not be as effective as current regimens.

Inclusion was restricted to participants for whom at least one PBMC sample before ART initiation and at least two post-ART samples were available. Treatment was received in the United States of America by all participants with HIV. Cryopreserved samples of about 1-10 million PBMC were thawed and washed before DNA extraction. At the time of the earliest PBMC sample for each participant with HIV, ages ranged from 23 to 54 years. Per participant, PBMC samples came from 1-4 timepoints prior to ART initiation and 2-8 timepoints following ART initiation, for a median of 7 samples. Serial HIV viral load, CD4+ T-cell count, ART history and demographic data were obtained for every participant. Using a Qiagen kit on a QIAcube, genomic DNA was extracted from unsorted PBMC, with samples processed in batches of 12. The immunoSEQ hsTCRB v3.0 assay was used at survey level resolution to sequence the TRB variable region. A depth of 40,000-50,000 T-cell genomes per sample was targeted for TRB sequencing. An Illumina MiSeq with a v3 150-cycle kit was used to sequence the pooled TRB libraries. On the authors' methods: Repertoire analysis was run in R within a reproducible Nextflow workflow that covered QC, data transformation and analysis. LymphoSeq2, an R package for exploring AIRR-Seq data, was used to implement the custom analyses. A handful of samples that produced fewer than 5000 total TRB sequences were removed, so approximately 190 HIV repertoires were analyzed. Of the 188 retained HIV repertoires, 55 to 60 were collected before and under 150 after ART initiation. Repertoires were downsampled to 5000 TRB nucleotide sequences, and summary statistics were averaged over 100 downsampling iterations. Only TRB sequences with CDR3 regions of at least seven amino acids were retained for analysis. Diversity was measured with a Shannon entropy-derived clonality score and the Gini coefficient. Repertoire networks linked the top 5000 CDR3 amino acid sequences whenever two sequences differed by an edit distance of one. Antigen specificity groups and MHC restriction were predicted for TRB CDR3 amino acid sequences with GLIPH2. CDR3 amino acid sequences were matched against VDJdb and McPAS-TCR to flag known CMV, EBV, HIV or tissue antigen associations. Pre-ART, post-ART and control groups were compared with Wilcoxon signed-rank tests and Holm-Bonferroni correction. TCRdb provides this immuneACCESS table in a form limited to in-frame rearrangements. Some clones are lacking; in checked studies, under half of them reflect an unresolved V gene, and why the rest are absent is not known. The V and J calls and the clone size are those of that table, but D and trimming were determined from the DNA. Across this sample there are about 27,000 clones, with about 82% seen only once. Jointly, the top ten make up about 11% of the sample.

The sequences come from unsorted PBMCs, collected 0.8 years before starting antiretroviral therapy. This receptor was taken from a man aged 18 to 29 with HIV. The chain employs TRBV30 and TRBJ1-5, and TRBD1 matches 7 of the central bases. The CDR3 in this case is CAWSDRARQPQHF. The DNA sequence follows: TGTGCCTGGTCTGACAGGGCACGGCAGCCCCAGCATTTT.